Listed here is a single TCR beta chain. This record comes from a study of blood T cell repertoires in COVID-19. The overall study: Whether acute or convalescent, the COVID-19 samples came from the United States, Italy and Spain.

This table comes from immunoSEQ multiplex PCR, and its TCRdb copy is limited to in-frame clones, with some not included. The sample includes 150,000 to 200,000 clones, 88% of them seen just once. The source is a woman aged 50 to 65 who had recovered from COVID-19. Input material: PBMCs or T cells enriched from blood (not recorded which).

CDR3 bases: TGTGCCAGCAGCCAGGTGGGACACCTCAATCAGCCCCAGCATTTT. It is translated as CASSQVGHLNQPQHF. The chain combines TRBV5-8 with TRBJ1-5, with D perhaps TRBD1 (6 bases). Germline assignment: CDR1 SGHTS and CDR2 YDEGEE. The CDR3 consists of 15 residues. Between the trimmed V and J ends, which lost 4 bases and 3 bases, there was a span of 14 bases.